This T cell receptor (beta chain) was observed in a study of spatial heterogeneity in lung cancer. From the 5' RACE reads, TCRdb called clonotypes with MiXCR, one entry per CDR3 protein. The sample yields about 90,000 distinct CDR3 sequences, approximately 8.5% seen once. The CDR3 runs to 15 residues. Trimming stripped 3 bases from V and 14 bases from J, with 22 bases between. Germline V CDR1 and CDR2: KGHDR, SFDVKD. The table lists this clonotype with a few counts. Time point specified: sample taken at primary tumor resection. Without sorting, whole RNA was sequenced from tumor, nontumor lung or frozen PBMC.

The source of this sequence is a male donor with early-stage non-small cell lung cancer. This specimen consisted of PBMCs, obtained at surgery. The J gene is TRBJ2-1, the V gene TRBV24-1, with a tentative D call TRBD1 (5 bases). In DNA form, the CDR3 reads TGTGCCACCAGTGATGGGTCTTCAAAGGGGCGCCGGGAGTTCTTC. This gives the protein CATSDGSSKGRREFF.